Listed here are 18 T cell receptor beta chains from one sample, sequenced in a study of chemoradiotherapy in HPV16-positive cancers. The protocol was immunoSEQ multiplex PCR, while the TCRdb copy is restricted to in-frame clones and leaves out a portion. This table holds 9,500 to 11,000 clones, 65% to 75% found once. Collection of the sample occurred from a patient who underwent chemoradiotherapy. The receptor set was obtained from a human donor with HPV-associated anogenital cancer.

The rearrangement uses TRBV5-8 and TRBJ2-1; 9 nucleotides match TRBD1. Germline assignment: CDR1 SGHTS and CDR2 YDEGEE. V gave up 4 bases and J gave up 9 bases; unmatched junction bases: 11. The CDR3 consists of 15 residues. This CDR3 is CASSPRGQGKTEQFF. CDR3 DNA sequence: TGTGCCAGCAGCCCCCGAGGACAGGGGAAGACTGAGCAGTTCTTC.

The DNA for the CDR3 is TGTGCCATCAGTGAAGGTGGGGTTAATAACCCCACCGGGGAGCTGTTTTTT. Its protein product is CAISEGGVNNPTGELFF. The rearrangement links TRBV10-3 to TRBJ2-2; D gene uncertain. The germline V and J ends were trimmed by 3 bases and 4 bases, with 18 bases remaining between them. From germline, CDR1 is ENHRY and CDR2 SYGVKD. This CDR3 spans 17 amino acids.

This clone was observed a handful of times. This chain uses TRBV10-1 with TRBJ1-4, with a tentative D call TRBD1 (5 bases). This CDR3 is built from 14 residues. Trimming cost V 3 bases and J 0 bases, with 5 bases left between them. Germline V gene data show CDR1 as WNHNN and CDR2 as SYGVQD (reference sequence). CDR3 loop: CASSEGATNEKLFF. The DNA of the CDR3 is TGCGCCAGCAGTGAAGGGGCAACTAATGAAAAACTGTTTTTT.

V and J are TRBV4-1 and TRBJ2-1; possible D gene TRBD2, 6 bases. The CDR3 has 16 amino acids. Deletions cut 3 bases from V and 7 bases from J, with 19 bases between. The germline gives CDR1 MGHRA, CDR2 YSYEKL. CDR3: CASSHLGREIENEQFF. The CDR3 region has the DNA TGCGCCAGCAGCCATCTGGGTCGGGAGATTGAAAATGAGCAGTTCTTC.

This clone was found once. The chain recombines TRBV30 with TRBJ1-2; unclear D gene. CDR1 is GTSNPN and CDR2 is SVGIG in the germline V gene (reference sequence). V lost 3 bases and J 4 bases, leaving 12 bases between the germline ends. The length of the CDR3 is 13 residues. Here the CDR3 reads CAWSQPAGYGYTF. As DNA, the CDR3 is TGTGCCTGGAGCCAGCCAGCGGGCTATGGCTACACCTTC.

The DNA of the CDR3 is TGTGCCAGCAGCTTAGGGGAAACCTACGAGCAGTACTTC. Protein sequence: CASSLGETYEQYF. V gene TRBV11-3 combines with J gene TRBJ2-7; D call uncertain. This CDR3 spans 13 amino acids. Trimming shortened V by 1 base and J by 2 bases, and 6 bases separated the two germline ends. Germline V gene data show CDR1 as SGHNT and CDR2 as YENEEA.

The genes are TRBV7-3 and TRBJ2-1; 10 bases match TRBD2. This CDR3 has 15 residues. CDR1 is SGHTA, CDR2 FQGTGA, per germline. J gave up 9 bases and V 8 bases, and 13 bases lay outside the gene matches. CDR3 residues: CASHASGRGGFEQFF. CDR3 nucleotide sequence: TGTGCCAGCCATGCTAGCGGGAGAGGTGGGTTTGAGCAGTTCTTC.

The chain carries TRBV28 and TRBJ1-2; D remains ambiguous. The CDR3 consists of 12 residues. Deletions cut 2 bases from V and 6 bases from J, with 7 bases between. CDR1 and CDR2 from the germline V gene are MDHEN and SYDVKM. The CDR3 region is CASSLGLNGYTF. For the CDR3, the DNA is TGTGCCAGCAGTTTAGGCCTGAATGGCTACACCTTC.

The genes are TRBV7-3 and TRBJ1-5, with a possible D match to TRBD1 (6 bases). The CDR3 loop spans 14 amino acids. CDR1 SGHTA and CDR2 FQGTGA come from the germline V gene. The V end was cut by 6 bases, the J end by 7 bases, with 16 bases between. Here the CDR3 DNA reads TGTGCCAGCAGTCTAGGCAGGGGAGGGCAGCCCCAGCATTTT. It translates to CASSLGRGGQPQHF.

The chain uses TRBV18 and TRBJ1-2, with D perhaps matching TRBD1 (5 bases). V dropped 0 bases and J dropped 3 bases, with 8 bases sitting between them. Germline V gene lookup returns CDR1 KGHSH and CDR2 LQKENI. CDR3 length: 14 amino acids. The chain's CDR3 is CASSPPLRDYGYTF. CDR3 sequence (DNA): TGTGCCAGCTCACCACCTCTCAGGGACTATGGCTACACCTTC.

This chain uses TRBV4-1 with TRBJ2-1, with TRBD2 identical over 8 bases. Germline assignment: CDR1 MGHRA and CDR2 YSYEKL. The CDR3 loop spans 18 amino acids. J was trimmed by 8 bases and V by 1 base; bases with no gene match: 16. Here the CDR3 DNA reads TGCGCCAGCAGCCAAGTACGACTAGCGTTTTTGGGAGGGGATGAGCAGTTCTTC. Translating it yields CASSQVRLAFLGGDEQFF.

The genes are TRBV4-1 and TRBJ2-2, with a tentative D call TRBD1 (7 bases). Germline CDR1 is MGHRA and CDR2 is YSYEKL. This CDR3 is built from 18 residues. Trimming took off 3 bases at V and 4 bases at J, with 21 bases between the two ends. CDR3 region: CASSQSARGVLGTGELFF. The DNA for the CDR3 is TGCGCCAGCAGCCAGAGCGCCAGGGGGGTTTTGGGCACCGGGGAGCTGTTTTTT.

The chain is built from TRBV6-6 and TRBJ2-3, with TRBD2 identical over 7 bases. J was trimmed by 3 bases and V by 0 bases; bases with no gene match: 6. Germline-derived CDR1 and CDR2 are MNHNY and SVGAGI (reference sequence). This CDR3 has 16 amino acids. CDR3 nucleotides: TGTGCCAGCAGTTACTCGTTTCTAGCGGTAACAGATACGCAGTATTTT. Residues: CASSYSFLAVTDTQYF.

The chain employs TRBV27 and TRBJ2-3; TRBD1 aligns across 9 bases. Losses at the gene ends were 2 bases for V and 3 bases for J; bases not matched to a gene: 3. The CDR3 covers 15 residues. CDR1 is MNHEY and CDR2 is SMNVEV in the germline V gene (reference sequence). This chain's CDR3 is CASSLAGQGTDTQYF. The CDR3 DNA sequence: TGTGCCAGCAGTTTAGCCGGACAGGGGACAGATACGCAGTATTTT.

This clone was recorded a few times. As DNA, the CDR3 is TGTGCCTGGAGTACCAGCGATCAAAAGCCCCAGCATTTT. Its protein product is CAWSTSDQKPQHF. The gene calls are TRBV30 and TRBJ1-5; the D is unclear. Trimming left V 2 bases short and J 8 bases short, with 13 bases between. The germline gives CDR1 GTSNPN, CDR2 SVGIG (reference sequence). CDR3 length: 13 residues.

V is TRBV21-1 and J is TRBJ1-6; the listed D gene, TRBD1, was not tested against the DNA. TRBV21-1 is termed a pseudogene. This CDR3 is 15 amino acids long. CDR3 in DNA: TGTGCCAGCAGCAAAGTGGGGACAGGTAGATCACCCCTCCACTTT. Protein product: CASSKVGTGRSPLHF.

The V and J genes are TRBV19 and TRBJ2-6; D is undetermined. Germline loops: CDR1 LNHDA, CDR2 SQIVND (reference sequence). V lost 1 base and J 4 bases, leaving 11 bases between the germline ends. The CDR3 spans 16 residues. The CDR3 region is CASSIAGRSGANVLTF. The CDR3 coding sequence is TGTGCCAGTAGTATAGCGGGCCGGTCCGGGGCCAACGTCCTGACTTTC.

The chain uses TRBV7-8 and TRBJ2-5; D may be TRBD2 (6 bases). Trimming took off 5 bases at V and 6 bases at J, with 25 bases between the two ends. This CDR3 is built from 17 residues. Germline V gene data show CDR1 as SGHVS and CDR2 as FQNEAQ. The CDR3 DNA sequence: TGTGCCAGCAGCCCCTTAGATCCGGGCTACGCGGGGCAGACCCAGTACTTC. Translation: CASSPLDPGYAGQTQYF.